This T cell receptor beta chain was profiled in a study of blood T cell repertoires in COVID-19. Overall study context: Some COVID-19 samples were acute and others convalescent; all came from the United States, Italy and Spain. T cells, B-cell-depleted T cells, or PBMCs provided the cDNA or gDNA that served as material.

The V and J ends lost 0 bases and 2 bases respectively, with 11 bases between them. The CDR3 spans 16 residues. The V gene's germline CDR1 is LGHNT and CDR2 FRNRAP. This table comes from immunoSEQ multiplex PCR, and its TCRdb copy is limited to in-frame clones, with some not included. Among fewer than 250,000 clones listed, less than 90% were seen once. The chain employs TRBV12-5 and TRBJ2-1; D might be TRBD2 (6 bases). The source material was peripheral blood. The TCR comes from a man aged 65-85 years with acute or convalescent COVID-19. CDR3 in DNA: TGTGCTAGTGGTTTGGTAATGGCTAGCGCCTACAATGAGCAGTTCTTC. Protein sequence: CASGLVMASAYNEQFF.